Listed here are 14 T cell receptor beta chains from one sample, sequenced in a study of early T cells in non-severe SARS-CoV-2 infection. TCRdb reprocessed the 5' RACE reads via MiXCR and lists one record per CDR3 protein. The top ten clones hold roughly 8.8% of a sample with under 60,000 distinct CDR3 sequences, around 8% of them seen once. The sequencing sample was made of whole blood. Receptors originate from an adult who was a healthcare worker with PCR-confirmed SARS-CoV-2 infection or an uninfected control (not recorded which).

This sequence joins TRBV27 and TRBJ2-4; the D is unclear. V lost 6 bases, J lost 0 bases, and 15 bases lay in between. Germline values: CDR1 MNHEY, CDR2 SMNVEV (reference sequence). The CDR3 length is 16 residues. CDR3 coding DNA: TGTGCCAGCAGAACCTTAGGAGATAGAGCCAAAAACATTCAGTACTTC. Its protein product is CASRTLGDRAKNIQYF.

V usage is TRBV19 and J usage is TRBJ2-7, with D uncertain. CDR3 length equals 17 residues. Between the trimmed V and J ends, which lost 2 bases and 0 bases, there was a span of 17 bases. Germline CDR1 is LNHDA and CDR2 is SQIVND (reference sequence). The CDR3 region is CASSINTLAQLSYEQYF. The DNA for the CDR3 is TGTGCCAGTAGTATAAATACCCTGGCTCAACTCTCCTACGAGCAGTACTTC.

This clonotype has only a few counts. The CDR3 DNA is TGTGCCAGCAGTTTATCGGGCAGAAATGAAAAACTGTTTTTT. Its translation: CASSLSGRNEKLFF. This chain links TRBV27 with TRBJ1-4, with D unclear. V lost 0 bases and J 5 bases, leaving 7 bases between the germline ends. The CDR3 is 14 amino acids. Germline V lookup: CDR1 MNHEY, CDR2 SMNVEV (reference sequence).

This clonotype appeared a few times. CDR3 nucleotide sequence: TGTGCCAGTACAGAGAGCGGCGGAGAGACCCAGTACTTC. Translating gives CASTESGGETQYF. The gene calls are TRBV18 and TRBJ2-5; D perhaps matches TRBD2 (5 bases). V was pared by 9 bases and J by 4 bases, with 15 bases between. In germline, CDR1 is KGHSH, CDR2 LQKENI. CDR3 length: 13 residues.

This clonotype was detected many times. This chain links TRBV9 with TRBJ1-4; D is unclear. V shed 0 bases and J shed 8 bases, with 11 bases lying between them. Germline lookup yields CDR1 SGDLS and CDR2 YYNGEE. The CDR3 extends over 14 amino acids. Here the CDR3 DNA reads TGTGCCAGCAGCGTAGGGGGATCGGGCGAAAAACTGTTTTTT. This sequence encodes CASSVGGSGEKLFF.

In its sample, this clonotype was seen many times. This rearrangement joins TRBV9 to TRBJ2-3, with D unresolved. Germline assignment: CDR1 SGDLS and CDR2 YYNGEE. The CDR3 extends over 12 amino acids. Trimming removed 3 bases at V and 5 bases at J, with 7 bases between. As DNA, the CDR3 is TGTGCCAGCAGCGCCTCTCAAGATACGCAGTATTTT. It codes for CASSASQDTQYF.

This clonotype has at least ten counts. The rearrangement links TRBV4-1 to TRBJ1-1; D perhaps matches TRBD1 (5 bases). V lost 1 base, J lost 1 base, and 31 bases lay in between. Germline V gene lookup returns CDR1 MGHRA and CDR2 YSYEKL. CDR3 length equals 22 residues. The CDR3 region has the DNA TGCGCCAGCAGCCAAGTTCCTCCGCCCTTTACAGGCACAACCCTAGGGAACACTGAAGCTTTCTTT. Amino acid sequence: CASSQVPPPFTGTTLGNTEAFF.

This clonotype occurred a few times. V is TRBV7-9 and J is TRBJ2-1, with D possibly TRBD1 on 5 matching bases. The CDR3 spans 18 residues. V lost 4 bases to trimming and J lost 0 bases, with 19 bases between them. Per the germline V gene, CDR1 is SEHNR and CDR2 is FQNEAQ (reference sequence). The CDR3 nucleotides are TGTGCCAGCAGCTCCACCCTTAGGGGTCGGACCTCCTACAATGAGCAGTTCTTC. The encoded protein is CASSSTLRGRTSYNEQFF.

This clonotype has only a few counts. The chain links TRBV20-1 to TRBJ2-3; the D gene is possibly TRBD2 (7 bases). The CDR3 spans 16 residues. The V end was cut by 4 bases, the J end by 2 bases, with 19 bases between. Looked up from germline, CDR1 is DFQATT and CDR2 is SNEGSKA (reference sequence). The CDR3 is CSATEGAGAHTDTQYF. For the CDR3, the DNA is TGCAGTGCTACAGAAGGGGCGGGGGCCCACACAGATACGCAGTATTTT.

This chain uses TRBV5-1 with TRBJ1-2; D remains unclear. The CDR3 is 14 residues long. The V end lost 0 bases, the J end lost 8 bases, and 14 bases lay between the germline ends. Germline loops: CDR1 SGHRS, CDR2 YFSETQ. In nucleotides, the CDR3 is TGCGCCAGCAGCTTGGCCCCCGACCGTGGGGGCTACACCTTC. Protein sequence: CASSLAPDRGGYTF.

Sample share makes this clonotype medium-sized (0.01 to 0.1%). The chain links TRBV7-2 to TRBJ2-1, with 10 bases identical to TRBD2. CDR1 and CDR2 (germline): SGHTA, FQGNSA. V dropped 5 bases and J dropped 15; count of bases not matched to a gene: 7. CDR3 length: 12 amino acids. CDR3: CASSPRTSGWFF. CDR3 bases: TGTGCCAGCAGCCCTAGGACTAGCGGATGGTTCTTC.

Concerning this clonotype itself: A read error is possible here, since a much larger clone lies one base away. The chain combines TRBV7-2 with TRBJ2-7, with D hard to call. The CDR3 consists of 11 residues. Germline lookup yields CDR1 SGHTA and CDR2 FQGNSA. CDR3 DNA sequence: TGTGGCAGCAGCCCCATAGGCGAGCAGTACTTC. Protein product: CGSSPIGEQYF.

This clonotype has a handful of counts. The chain links TRBV4-3 to TRBJ1-1; D perhaps matches TRBD1 (6 bases). The V gene lost 2 bases and the J gene lost 4 bases, with 17 bases spanning the gap. This CDR3 has 16 residues. Germline V lookup: CDR1 LGHNA, CDR2 YSLEER. CDR3 DNA sequence: TGCGCCAGCAGCCAAATAACCACCACAGGGAGCACTGAAGCTTTCTTT. The encoded protein is CASSQITTTGSTEAFF.

This clonotype was counted at least ten times. This chain connects TRBV7-9 to TRBJ1-4; 8 bases match TRBD1. J was trimmed by 6 bases and V by 3 bases; bases with no gene match: 6. The CDR3 extends over 15 amino acids. CDR1 is SEHNR, CDR2 FQNEAQ, per germline (reference sequence). CDR3 sequence: CASSFLQGAYEKLFF. Written as DNA, the CDR3 is TGTGCCAGCAGCTTCTTGCAGGGGGCTTATGAAAAACTGTTTTTT.